This T cell receptor (beta chain) is drawn from a study of T-cell reconstitution after alpha-beta-depleted transplantation in children (dated by TCRdb to the mid-2010s). About the investigation overall: T-cell immune reconstitution after TCRalphabeta/CD19-depleted allogeneic hematopoietic cell transplantation in children was quantitatively tracked in the study by means of TCR repertoire profiling.

General conclusions and limits of the study: In some patients, the high TCRbeta diversity seen at day 60 was put down to recipient T cells and intrathymic progenitors that had survived conditioning. Over subsequent months, a decline in hyperexpanded clone frequencies was noted, and after one year, T-cell counts and TCRbeta diversity were mostly ascribed to newly produced T cells. The apparently early recovery of alphabetaT-cell counts about two months after transplant reportedly depended on only several hundred rapidly expanded clones that came from non-depleted graft cells.

The treatment or condition tag for this specimen amounts to: allogeneic hematopoietic cell transplantation with graft depleted of TCRalphabeta T cells and CD19 B cells. TCRalphabeta/CD19-depleted allogeneic hematopoietic cell grafts were given to the transplant recipients, all of whom were children. At least ten counts were recorded for this clonotype. Its antigen is unknown. It has no much larger one-base neighbor in the sample; base qualities were not kept. Receptor amplification or capture employed PCR. Sequencing was carried out with an Illumina HiSeq 2500. To normalize quantification of the TCRbeta repertoire, the TCR libraries were built with molecular barcoding that relied on unique molecular identifiers. TCRdb's own reprocessing of the public reads used fastp at Q25 and MiXCR and kept productive beta chains. Each CDR3 protein appears once, grouped with its most common genes and DNA. The sample table shows more than 200,000 distinct CDR3 sequences, and approximately 8% are seen once. The ten biggest clones cover 35% to 45% of the sample.

The CDR3 runs 11 residues from the cysteine to the phenylalanine. CDR3 DNA only is kept here, 33 bases in frame from base 1. From the germline V gene, CDR1 is MGHDK and CDR2 is SYGVNS. V gives up 6 bases and J gives up 10 bases, and the segment between their germline ends measures 10 bases. The TCR sequence derives from a male patient under 10 years old who had a stem cell transplant for acute myeloid leukemia, so the T cells may come from the graft donor. The chain is made from TRBV25-1 and TRBJ2-4; the D region possibly corresponds to TRBD2 (6 bases align). Sequenced here: PBMCs, mostly from graft donor cells, sampled 360 days after TCRalphabeta/CD19-depleted stem cell transplant. For the CDR3, the sequence is CASREGGIQYF. The DNA reads as follows: TGTGCCAGCAGGGAGGGTGGGATTCAGTACTTC.